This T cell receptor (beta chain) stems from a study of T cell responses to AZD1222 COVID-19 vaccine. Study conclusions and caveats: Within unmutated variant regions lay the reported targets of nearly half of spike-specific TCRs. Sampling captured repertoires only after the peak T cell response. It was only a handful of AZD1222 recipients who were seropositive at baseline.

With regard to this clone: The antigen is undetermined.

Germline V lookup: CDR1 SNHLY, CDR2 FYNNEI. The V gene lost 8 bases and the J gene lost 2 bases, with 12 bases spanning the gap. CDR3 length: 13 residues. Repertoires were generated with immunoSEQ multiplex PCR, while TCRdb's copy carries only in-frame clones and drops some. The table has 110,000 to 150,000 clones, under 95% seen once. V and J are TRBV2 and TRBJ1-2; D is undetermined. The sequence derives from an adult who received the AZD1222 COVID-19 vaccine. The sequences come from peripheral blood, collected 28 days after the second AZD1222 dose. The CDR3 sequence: CASSVLSNYGYTF. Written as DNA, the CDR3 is TGTGCCAGCTCGGTTCTCTCAAACTATGGCTACACCTTC.